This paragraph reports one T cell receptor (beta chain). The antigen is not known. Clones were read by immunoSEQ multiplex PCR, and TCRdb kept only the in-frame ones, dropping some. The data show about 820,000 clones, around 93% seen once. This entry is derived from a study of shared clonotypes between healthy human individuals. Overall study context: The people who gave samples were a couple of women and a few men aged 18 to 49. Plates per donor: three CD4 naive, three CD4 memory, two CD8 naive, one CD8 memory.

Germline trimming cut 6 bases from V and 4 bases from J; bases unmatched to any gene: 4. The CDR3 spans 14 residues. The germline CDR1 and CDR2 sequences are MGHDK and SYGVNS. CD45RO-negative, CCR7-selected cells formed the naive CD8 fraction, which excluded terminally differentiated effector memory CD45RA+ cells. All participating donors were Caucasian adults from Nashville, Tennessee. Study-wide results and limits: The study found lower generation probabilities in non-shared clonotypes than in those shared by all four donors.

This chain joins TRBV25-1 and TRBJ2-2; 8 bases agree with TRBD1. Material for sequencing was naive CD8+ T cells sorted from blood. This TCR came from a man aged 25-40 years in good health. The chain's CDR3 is CASSGQGITGELFF. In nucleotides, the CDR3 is TGTGCCAGCAGCGGACAGGGAATCACCGGGGAGCTGTTTTTT.